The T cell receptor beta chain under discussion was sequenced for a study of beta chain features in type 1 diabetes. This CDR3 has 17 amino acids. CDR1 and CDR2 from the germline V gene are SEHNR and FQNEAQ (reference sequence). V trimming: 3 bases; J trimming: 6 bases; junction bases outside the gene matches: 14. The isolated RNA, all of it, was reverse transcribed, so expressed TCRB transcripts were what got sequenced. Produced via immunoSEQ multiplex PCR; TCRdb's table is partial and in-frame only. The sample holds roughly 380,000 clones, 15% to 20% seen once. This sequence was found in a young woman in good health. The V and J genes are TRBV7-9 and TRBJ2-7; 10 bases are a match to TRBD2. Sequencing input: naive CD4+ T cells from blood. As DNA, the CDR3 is TGTGCCAGCAGCTTTAATAGTAACCCTAGCGGGGGAGGCGAGCAGTACTTC. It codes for CASSFNSNPSGGGEQYF. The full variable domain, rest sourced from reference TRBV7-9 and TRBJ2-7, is DTGVSQNPRHKITKRGQNVTFRCDPISEHNRLYWYRQTLGQGPEFLTYFQNEAQLEKSRLLSDRFSAERPKGSFSTLEIQRTEQGDSAMYLCASSFNSNPSGGGEQYFGPGTRLTVT.